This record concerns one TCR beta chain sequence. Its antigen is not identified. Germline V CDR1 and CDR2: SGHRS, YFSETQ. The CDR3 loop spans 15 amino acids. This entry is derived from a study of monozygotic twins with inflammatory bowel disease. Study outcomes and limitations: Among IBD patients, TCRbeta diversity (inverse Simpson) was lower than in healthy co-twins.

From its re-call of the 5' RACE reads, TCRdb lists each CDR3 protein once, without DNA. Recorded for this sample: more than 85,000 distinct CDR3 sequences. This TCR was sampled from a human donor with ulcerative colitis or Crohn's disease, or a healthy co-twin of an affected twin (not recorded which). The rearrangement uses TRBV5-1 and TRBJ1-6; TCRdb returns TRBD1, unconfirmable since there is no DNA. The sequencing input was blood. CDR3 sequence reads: CASSLQGGEGSPLHF.